Listed below are T cell receptor beta chains from one sample, sequenced in a study of blood T cell repertoires in COVID-19. TCRdb keeps only in-frame clones here, not all; method: immunoSEQ multiplex PCR. The sample includes 130,000 to 150,000 clones, 75% to 90% of them seen just once. Sequencing input: peripheral blood. The origin of the receptors is a woman aged 60 to 75 with COVID-19, enrolled during active disease. CDR3s include the opening cysteine and the closing phenylalanine or tryptophan. The D gene is left open where the match is weak. Where a row states a size, it is once, few, many or the class of an expanded clone; other rows omit it.

clone_size: NA
v_call: TRBV6-4
d_call: NA
j_call: TRBJ1-2
cdr3_nt: TGTGCCAGCAGTGACTCGATATCGTCAGGCTATGGCTACACCTTC
cdr3_aa: CASSDSISSGYGYTF

clone_size: NA
v_call: TRBV5-5
d_call: NA
j_call: TRBJ1-3
cdr3_nt: TGTGCCAGCAGCTTGAGACAGTCTGGAAACACCATATATTTT
cdr3_aa: CASSLRQSGNTIYF

clone_size: NA
v_call: TRBV27
d_call: TRBD2
j_call: TRBJ2-7
cdr3_nt: TGTGCCAGCAGTGTTTCCGGGACTAGCGGGGACTACTCCTACGAGCAGTACTTC
cdr3_aa: CASSVSGTSGDYSYEQYF

clone_size: NA
v_call: TRBV3-1/TRBV3-2
d_call: NA
j_call: TRBJ2-2
cdr3_nt: TGTGCCAGCAGCCAAGTCAGGGATAGCACCGGGGAGCTGTTTTTT
cdr3_aa: CASSQVRDSTGELFF

clone_size: many
v_call: TRBV4-3
d_call: NA
j_call: TRBJ1-1
cdr3_nt: TGCGCCAGCAGCCCCCTAGGGAACACTGAAGCTTTCTTT
cdr3_aa: CASSPLGNTEAFF

clone_size: NA
v_call: TRBV29-1
d_call: NA
j_call: TRBJ2-3
cdr3_nt: TGCAGCGTTGAAGATGGGCGGGGTGACACAGATACGCAGTATTTT
cdr3_aa: CSVEDGRGDTDTQYF

clone_size: NA
v_call: TRBV5-5
d_call: NA
j_call: TRBJ1-1
cdr3_nt: TGTGCCAGCAGCTTGTACAGGACGAACACTGAAGCTTTCTTT
cdr3_aa: CASSLYRTNTEAFF

clone_size: NA
v_call: TRBV29-1
d_call: NA
j_call: TRBJ1-1
cdr3_nt: TGCAGCGTTGATCGGCGGGCCACAGAGGCTGAAGCTTTCTTT
cdr3_aa: CSVDRRATEAEAFF

clone_size: NA
v_call: TRBV3-1/TRBV3-2
d_call: TRBD1
j_call: TRBJ1-2
cdr3_nt: TGTGCCAGCAGCCTCGTACAGGGGTATGGCTACACCTTC
cdr3_aa: CASSLVQGYGYTF

clone_size: NA
v_call: TRBV3-1/TRBV3-2
d_call: NA
j_call: TRBJ2-1
cdr3_nt: TGTGCCAGCTCCCGGGGGGCCAGCTCCTACAATGAGCAGTTCTTC
cdr3_aa: CASSRGASSYNEQFF

clone_size: NA
v_call: TRBV2
d_call: NA
j_call: TRBJ2-7
cdr3_nt: TGTGCCAGCAATCCTGAGGACAGCTCCTACGAGCAGTACTTC
cdr3_aa: CASNPEDSSYEQYF

clone_size: NA
v_call: TRBV6-2/TRBV6-3
d_call: TRBD2
j_call: TRBJ2-1
cdr3_nt: TGTGCCAGCAGTACAGCGGGGGCCACAGGACGTGAGCAGTTCTTC
cdr3_aa: CASSTAGATGREQFF

clone_size: NA
v_call: TRBV5-1
d_call: NA
j_call: TRBJ1-2
cdr3_nt: TGCGCCAGCAGCTTGACTTCTAACTATGGCTACACCTTC
cdr3_aa: CASSLTSNYGYTF

clone_size: NA
v_call: TRBV29-1
d_call: NA
j_call: TRBJ1-5
cdr3_nt: TGCAGCGTTGCACAGGGTAATAGCAATCAGCCCCAGCATTTT
cdr3_aa: CSVAQGNSNQPQHF

clone_size: NA
v_call: TRBV14
d_call: TRBD1
j_call: TRBJ1-2
cdr3_nt: TGTGCCAGCAGCCTGGTGGACAGGGGCTATGGCTACACCTTC
cdr3_aa: CASSLVDRGYGYTF

clone_size: NA
v_call: TRBV27
d_call: NA
j_call: TRBJ1-1
cdr3_nt: TGTGCCAGCATCCTATGGGAGGGCATGAACACTGAAGCTTTCTTT
cdr3_aa: CASILWEGMNTEAFF

clone_size: NA
v_call: TRBV7-2
d_call: NA
j_call: TRBJ1-2
cdr3_nt: TGTGCCAGCAGCTTGGACAGTTCTAACTATGGCTACACCTTC
cdr3_aa: CASSLDSSNYGYTF

clone_size: NA
v_call: TRBV11-2
d_call: NA
j_call: TRBJ1-5
cdr3_nt: TGTGCCAGCAGCTCCCGAGGGGGATATGGTCAGCCCCAGCATTTT
cdr3_aa: CASSSRGGYGQPQHF

clone_size: NA
v_call: TRBV5-1
d_call: TRBD1
j_call: TRBJ1-1
cdr3_nt: TGCGCCAGCAGCGGGACGGGACAGGGATTTACTGAAGCTTTCTTT
cdr3_aa: CASSGTGQGFTEAFF

clone_size: NA
v_call: TRBV11-2
d_call: TRBD1
j_call: TRBJ2-3
cdr3_nt: TGTGCCAGCAGCTCACAGGGGACAGATACGCAGTATTTT
cdr3_aa: CASSSQGTDTQYF

clone_size: NA
v_call: TRBV27
d_call: TRBD1
j_call: TRBJ2-5
cdr3_nt: TGTGCCAGCAGTTCACCGGGACAGGGCAAAGAGACCCAGTACTTC
cdr3_aa: CASSSPGQGKETQYF

clone_size: NA
v_call: TRBV11-3
d_call: TRBD1
j_call: TRBJ2-3
cdr3_nt: TGTGCCAGCAGCGGGCAGGGGGTAGATACGCAGTATTTT
cdr3_aa: CASSGQGVDTQYF

clone_size: few
v_call: TRBV4-2
d_call: NA
j_call: TRBJ1-1
cdr3_nt: TGTGCCAGCAGCCAAGATAGGGGATACCACACTGAAGCTTTCTTT
cdr3_aa: CASSQDRGYHTEAFF

clone_size: NA
v_call: TRBV10-3
d_call: TRBD2
j_call: TRBJ2-7
cdr3_nt: TGTGCCATCGGCACGGGACTACGTTTCGCCGAGCAGTACTTC
cdr3_aa: CAIGTGLRFAEQYF

clone_size: once
v_call: TRBV18
d_call: TRBD1
j_call: TRBJ1-2
cdr3_nt: TGTGCCAGCTCACCACGGGACAGGGAAGGCTACACCTTC
cdr3_aa: CASSPRDREGYTF

clone_size: once
v_call: TRBV11-3
d_call: TRBD2
j_call: TRBJ2-5
cdr3_nt: TGTGCCAGCAGCCCCCGCGGGGGGGGAGGAGAGACCCAGTACTTC
cdr3_aa: CASSPRGGGGETQYF

clone_size: NA
v_call: TRBV4-1
d_call: NA
j_call: TRBJ1-1
cdr3_nt: TGCGCCAGCAGCCAAGACGGGGTTGAAGCTTTCTTT
cdr3_aa: CASSQDGVEAFF

clone_size: NA
v_call: TRBV6-5
d_call: NA
j_call: TRBJ2-7
cdr3_nt: TGTGCCAGCAGGGGAGCGGGTGGGGGGTCCTACGAGCAGTACTTC
cdr3_aa: CASRGAGGGSYEQYF

clone_size: NA
v_call: TRBV30
d_call: NA
j_call: TRBJ1-1
cdr3_nt: TGTGCCTGGAGTTCACAGGGTGGTAGCACTGAAGCTTTCTTT
cdr3_aa: CAWSSQGGSTEAFF

clone_size: NA
v_call: TRBV24-1
d_call: NA
j_call: TRBJ1-2
cdr3_nt: TGTGCCACCAGTGATAGCGGGGAAGGCTACACCTTC
cdr3_aa: CATSDSGEGYTF

clone_size: NA
v_call: TRBV10-3
d_call: TRBD2
j_call: TRBJ2-7
cdr3_nt: TGTGCCATCAGGGACCTCGGGACTAGCGGGGGGCGAAGCTCCTACGAGCAGTACTTC
cdr3_aa: CAIRDLGTSGGRSSYEQYF

clone_size: NA
v_call: TRBV4-1
d_call: TRBD1
j_call: TRBJ1-3
cdr3_nt: TGCGCCAGCAGCCAAGGTCCCGGGACAGGGGGTAGAAACACCATATATTTT
cdr3_aa: CASSQGPGTGGRNTIYF

clone_size: once
v_call: TRBV9
d_call: TRBD2
j_call: TRBJ2-3
cdr3_nt: TGTGCCAGCAGCGTAGGACTAGCGGCGCCCGTTCTCGGGCAGTATTTT
cdr3_aa: CASSVGLAAPVLGQYF

clone_size: NA
v_call: TRBV3-1/TRBV3-2
d_call: NA
j_call: TRBJ1-5
cdr3_nt: TGTGCCAGCAGCCAAACGGGGGGGAATCAGCCCCAGCATTTT
cdr3_aa: CASSQTGGNQPQHF

clone_size: NA
v_call: TRBV19
d_call: TRBD1
j_call: TRBJ1-5
cdr3_nt: TGTGCCAGTAGCCAAGGACAGGTAGAAGGGCCCCAGCATTTT
cdr3_aa: CASSQGQVEGPQHF

clone_size: NA
v_call: TRBV19
d_call: TRBD2
j_call: TRBJ2-1
cdr3_nt: TGTGCCACCCGGACTAGCGGGGGACGGGGTGAGCAGTTCTTC
cdr3_aa: CATRTSGGRGEQFF

clone_size: NA
v_call: TRBV6-6
d_call: NA
j_call: TRBJ2-1
cdr3_nt: TGTGCCACCGGGGAGGACAATGAGCAGTTCTTC
cdr3_aa: CATGEDNEQFF

clone_size: NA
v_call: TRBV3-1/TRBV3-2
d_call: NA
j_call: TRBJ1-6
cdr3_nt: TGTGCCAGCAGCCAAGATCTCTCTTCACCCCTCCACTTT
cdr3_aa: CASSQDLSSPLHF

clone_size: NA
v_call: TRBV11-2
d_call: NA
j_call: TRBJ1-1
cdr3_nt: TGTGCCAGCAGCTTAGATTTAGACACCATGAACACTGAAGCTTTCTTT
cdr3_aa: CASSLDLDTMNTEAFF

clone_size: NA
v_call: TRBV19
d_call: TRBD2
j_call: TRBJ2-7
cdr3_nt: TGTGCCAGTAGTATACAGATAGCGGGCGAGCAGTACTTC
cdr3_aa: CASSIQIAGEQYF

clone_size: NA
v_call: TRBV9
d_call: NA
j_call: TRBJ2-5
cdr3_nt: TGTGCCAGCAGCGTAGGGGTAGCCGGTAGCCAGACCCAGTACTTC
cdr3_aa: CASSVGVAGSQTQYF

clone_size: NA
v_call: TRBV30
d_call: NA
j_call: TRBJ1-6
cdr3_nt: TGTGCCTGGAGCCTTAATAATTCACCCCTCCACTTT
cdr3_aa: CAWSLNNSPLHF

clone_size: NA
v_call: TRBV18
d_call: TRBD1
j_call: TRBJ1-2
cdr3_nt: TGTGCCAGCTCACCAACTCGGGGGACAGGGAGCTATGGCTACACCTTC
cdr3_aa: CASSPTRGTGSYGYTF

clone_size: few
v_call: TRBV7-2
d_call: NA
j_call: TRBJ2-7
cdr3_nt: TGTGCCAGCAGCTTGAGTATGGAGGAGCAGTACTTC
cdr3_aa: CASSLSMEEQYF

clone_size: NA
v_call: TRBV12-5
d_call: TRBD1
j_call: TRBJ1-4
cdr3_nt: TGTGCTAGTGGTTTGGTACATAGGGGACAGGGAGCGCGGGAAAAACTGTTTTTT
cdr3_aa: CASGLVHRGQGAREKLFF

clone_size: NA
v_call: TRBV7-9
d_call: TRBD1
j_call: TRBJ2-2
cdr3_nt: TGTGCCAGCAGCTCCGACAGGGGGCGCTTGAACACCGGGGAGCTGTTTTTT
cdr3_aa: CASSSDRGRLNTGELFF

clone_size: NA
v_call: TRBV28
d_call: TRBD1
j_call: TRBJ1-3
cdr3_nt: TGTGCCAGCTTTACGACAGGGGCTGGAAACACCATATATTTT
cdr3_aa: CASFTTGAGNTIYF

clone_size: once
v_call: TRBV3-1/TRBV3-2
d_call: NA
j_call: TRBJ1-6
cdr3_nt: TGTGCCAGCAGCCAAGATCTCATTGCGGCACCTTGGCGGTATAATTCACCCCTCCACTTT
cdr3_aa: CASSQDLIAAPWRYNSPLHF